The 14 T cell receptor beta chains below all came from one sample that was sequenced in a study of OX40 agonist ivuxolimab in advanced cancers. Profiled with immunoSEQ multiplex PCR; TCRdb holds only in-frame clones, not every one. The data contain approximately 77,000 clones, about 85% of them seen just once; the ten biggest clones take up around 1.8%. Material: CD4+ or CD8+ T cells sorted from blood, obtained in a trial of the OX40 agonist ivuxolimab. The receptors here all came from an adult with an advanced solid tumor such as melanoma, head and neck, liver or kidney cancer.

As DNA, the CDR3 is TGTGCCAGCAGCTTAGGGGGAGGATCTCTCAAGCAGTACTTC. It encodes CASSLGGGSLKQYF. The rearrangement uses TRBV7-2 and TRBJ2-7; TRBD2 is a possible D gene (6 bases). Germline-derived CDR1 and CDR2 are SGHTA and FQGNSA. V lost 1 base and J lost 8, with 15 bases in between. The CDR3 spans 14 residues.

This clone was recorded once. The chain combines TRBV2 with TRBJ1-6, with 7 bases fitting TRBD1. J gave up 8 bases and V 8 bases, and 6 bases lay outside the gene matches. CDR1 SNHLY and CDR2 FYNNEI come from the germline V gene. This CDR3 comprises 13 residues. CDR3 bases: TGTGCCAGCGGAGGACAGGTAGATTCACCCCTCCACTTT. It translates to CASGGQVDSPLHF.

The CDR3: CASSTGSSGNTIYF. The CDR3 DNA reads as TGTGCCAGCAGTACAGGTTCCTCTGGAAACACCATATATTTT. The chain recombines TRBV2 with TRBJ1-3; maybe TRBD1 (5 bases). CDR1 and CDR2 (germline): SNHLY, FYNNEI. V was shortened by 5 bases and J by 0 bases, with 8 bases between the two germline ends. The CDR3 extends over 14 amino acids.

The chain recombines TRBV7-3 with TRBJ2-2; a weak D match, TRBD2 (5 bases). This CDR3 is 13 amino acids long. Germline V gene lookup returns CDR1 SGHTA and CDR2 FQGTGA. V lost 6 bases to trimming and J lost 5 bases, with 10 bases between them. CDR3 nucleotides: TGTGCCAGCAGGGGGAGTTGGACCGGGGAGCTGTTTTTT. It translates to CASRGSWTGELFF. Full variable domain (rest looked up from reference TRBV7-3 and TRBJ2-2): GAGVSQTPSNKVTEKGKYVELRCDPISGHTALYWYRQSLGQGPEFLIYFQGTGAADDSGLPNDRFFAVRPEGSVSTLKIQRTERGDSAVYLCASRGSWTGELFFGEGSRLTVL.

The chain couples TRBV19 to TRBJ2-1, with D perhaps TRBD2 (7 bases). The CDR3 runs to 14 residues. Looked up from germline, CDR1 is LNHDA and CDR2 is SQIVND (reference sequence). V was cut by 10 bases and J by 0 bases, with 13 bases left in between. In nucleotides, the CDR3 is TGTGCCACTAGGGAGGGGGGCTCCTACAATGAGCAGTTCTTC. The encoded protein is CATREGGSYNEQFF.

Worth noting for this clone: At one of its ends the junction is not consistent with the germline gene, which may arise from a read error. This chain links TRBV7-7 with TRBJ2-5; the D gene is possibly TRBD2 (7 bases). The CDR3 sequence is 15 residues long. Germline lookup yields CDR1 SSHAT and CDR2 FNYEAQ (reference sequence). The CDR3, as DNA: TGTGCTAGCAGCTTAGGGGGGGAAGGGGGAGAGACCCAGTACTTC. Its translation is CASSLGGEGGETQYF.

This chain links TRBV7-2 with TRBJ2-7; no clear D. The CDR3 consists of 16 residues. Germline CDR1 is SGHTA and CDR2 is FQGNSA. Trimming shortened V by 2 bases and J by 5 bases, and 19 bases separated the two germline ends. As DNA, the CDR3 is TGTGCCAGCAGCTTATGGGCAGGTCTATCCCAAAACGAGCAGTACTTC. This sequence encodes CASSLWAGLSQNEQYF.

This clone came up a few times. Here the CDR3 DNA reads TGTGCCAGCAGTGACGCAGGACACAATGAGCAGTTCTTC. Translation: CASSDAGHNEQFF. The chain links TRBV25-1 to TRBJ2-1, with no clear D. The CDR3 covers 13 residues. V was shortened by 3 bases and J by 5 bases, with 8 bases between the two germline ends. From germline, CDR1 is MGHDK and CDR2 SYGVNS.

The rearrangement joins TRBV9 to TRBJ2-2, with 11 bases matching TRBD2. Germline V gene lookup returns CDR1 SGDLS and CDR2 YYNGEE. After removal of 3 bases from V and 7 bases from J, the junction contained 8 bases not matched to a gene. The CDR3 is made up of 16 amino acids. The CDR3 sequence: CASSARLAGRVGELFF. In DNA form, the CDR3 reads TGTGCCAGCAGCGCCCGACTAGCGGGAAGGGTCGGGGAGCTGTTTTTT.

The chain couples TRBV18 to TRBJ2-7; 9 nucleotides line up with TRBD2. The germline CDR1 and CDR2 sequences are KGHSH and LQKENI. Trimming removed 6 bases from V and 5 bases from J; junction bases left unmatched: 11. CDR3 size: 15 residues. DNA for the CDR3: TGTGCCAGCTCCATATTAGCGGGAGATGGGGACGAGCAGTACTTC. It codes for CASSILAGDGDEQYF. The full variable domain, its missing parts supplied by reference TRBV18 and TRBJ2-7, is NAGVMQNPRHLVRRRGQEARLRCSPMKGHSHVYWYRQLPEEGLKFMVYLQKENIIDESGMPKERFSAEFPKEGPSILRIQQVVRGDSAAYFCASSILAGDGDEQYFGPGTRLTVT.

This clone turned up a few times. V usage is TRBV5-1 and J usage is TRBJ2-3; 11 bases align to TRBD2. The trim removed 4 bases at V and 5 bases at J, leaving 3 bases unmatched. Germline CDR1 is SGHRS and CDR2 is YFSETQ. The CDR3 sequence is 14 residues long. Written as DNA, the CDR3 is TGCGCCAGCAGCGTTAGCGGGGGGGGAGATACGCAGTATTTT. Its protein is CASSVSGGGDTQYF.

Details on this clone: The junction differs from germline at one of its ends, possibly a read error. V usage is TRBV2 and J usage is TRBJ2-5, with 11 bases lining up with TRBD1. The CDR3 runs to 14 residues. CDR1 and CDR2 from the germline V gene are SNHLY and FYNNEI. CDR3 loop: CASSADRGQGTQYF. The CDR3 nucleotides read TGTGCCAGCAGTGCGGACAGGGGGCAAGGGACCCAGTACTTC.

The J gene is TRBJ2-5, the V gene TRBV9; D is ambiguous. V was cut by 0 bases and J by 2 bases, with 5 bases left in between. This CDR3 spans 13 amino acids. The V gene's germline CDR1 is SGDLS and CDR2 YYNGEE. The CDR3 DNA reads as TGTGCCAGCAGCGTAGAGGCGCAAGAGACCCAGTACTTC. Its protein product is CASSVEAQETQYF.

To note about this clone: Other nucleotide sequences from this sample produce the same CDR3. Here the CDR3 reads CASSLRQGTDTQYF. The DNA of the CDR3 is TGCGCCAGCAGCTTGAGACAGGGGACAGATACGCAGTATTTT. The chain couples TRBV5-1 to TRBJ2-3; 8 bases fit TRBD1. CDR1 and CDR2 from the germline V gene are SGHRS and YFSETQ. V lost 1 base to trimming and J lost 3 bases; unmatched junction nucleotides: 1. The CDR3 consists of 14 residues.